Below are 14 T cell receptor beta chains sequenced from a single sample in a study of T cell repertoires in cytomegalovirus infection. TCRdb called the reads again in MiXCR, with one record for every CDR3 protein. This sample has 50,000 to 55,000 distinct CDR3 sequences, with around 20% found just once. Antigen specificity for these receptors is unknown. Sample: CD8+ T cells from cultured PBMCs, taken from culture after CMV antigen stimulation. These receptors were obtained from a human donor in good health (CMV status not recorded). Some clones in this sample may be carry-over from other donors' samples.

The rearrangement uses TRBV7-2 and TRBJ2-5; TRBD2 aligns across 7 bases. After removal of 1 base from V and 5 bases from J, the junction contained 10 bases not matched to a gene. The CDR3 has 16 amino acids. The germline gives CDR1 SGHTA, CDR2 FQGNSA. The CDR3 region is CASSLDFGGSAETQYF. The CDR3, as DNA: TGTGCCAGCAGCTTAGATTTTGGCGGGAGTGCGGAGACCCAGTACTTC.

The chain joins TRBV7-2 to TRBJ1-4, with TRBD1 matching 7 bases. Germline V CDR1 and CDR2: SGHTA, FQGNSA. This CDR3 has 18 amino acids. Trimming cost V 6 bases and J 1 base; bases outside gene matches: 14. CDR3 loop: CASSYRGGTQGTNEKLFF. The CDR3 DNA follows: TGTGCCAGCAGTTACAGGGGCGGGACACAGGGAACTAATGAAAAACTGTTTTTT. The full variable domain, in which reference TRBV7-2 and TRBJ1-4 provide the parts outside the CDR3, is GAGVSQSPSNKVTEKGKDVELRCDPISGHTALYWYRQSLGQGLEFLIYFQGNSAPDKSGLPSDRFSAERTGGSVSTLTIQRTQQEDSAVYLCASSYRGGTQGTNEKLFFGSGTQLSVL.

This clonotype has only a few counts. The V gene is TRBV7-6, the J gene TRBJ1-2; a weak D match, TRBD1 (5 bases). The CDR3 runs to 13 residues. Trimming cost V 4 bases and J 2 bases, with 8 bases left between them. CDR1 is SGHVS, CDR2 FNYEAQ, per germline. The CDR3 region is CASSSRDNYGYTF. The CDR3 nucleotides read TGTGCCAGCAGCTCCCGGGACAACTATGGCTACACCTTC.

The chain is built from TRBV29-1 and TRBJ2-7; D call uncertain. Trimming pared 4 bases from V and 4 bases from J, leaving 11 bases between. Germline V gene data show CDR1 as SQVTM and CDR2 as ANQGSEA. CDR3 length: 12 residues. The CDR3 nucleotides are TGCAGCGTTGTCCACAGTAATTACGAGCAGTACTTC. It specifies CSVVHSNYEQYF.

The chain has TRBV7-8 and TRBJ2-1, with 10 positions matching TRBD2. V lost 0 bases, J lost 7 bases, and 3 bases stayed unmatched. Germline V gene lookup returns CDR1 SGHVS and CDR2 FQNEAQ. This CDR3 contains 15 residues. As DNA, the CDR3 is TGTGCCAGCAGCTTAGCGGCTAGCGGGAGAAATGAGCAGTTCTTC. Translated: CASSLAASGRNEQFF.

The V and J genes are TRBV6-2 or TRBV6-3 and TRBJ1-1; D call uncertain. The CDR3 has 12 amino acids. With 0 bases removed from V and 8 bases from J, the gap between germline ends came to 7 bases. The V gene's germline CDR1 is MNHEY and CDR2 SVGEGT. The CDR3 DNA reads TGTGCCAGCAGTTACTCGAAGGTAGAAGCTTTCTTT. Protein sequence: CASSYSKVEAFF.

This clonotype was counted a few times. V gene TRBV27 combines with J gene TRBJ1-1; D may be TRBD1 (5 bases). This CDR3 is 14 amino acids long. V was shortened by 3 bases and J by 5 bases, with 13 bases between the two germline ends. Germline V gene lookup returns CDR1 MNHEY and CDR2 SMNVEV (reference sequence). CDR3: CASSFGAVRTEAFF. CDR3 in DNA: TGTGCCAGCAGTTTTGGGGCCGTAAGGACTGAAGCTTTCTTT.

The chain carries TRBV3-1 and TRBJ2-1; D is perhaps TRBD2 (7 bases). The CDR3 is 16 amino acids. Trimming shortened V by 2 bases and J by 6 bases, and 17 bases separated the two germline ends. CDR1 is LGHDT and CDR2 is YNNKEL in the germline V gene (reference sequence). The CDR3 nucleotides read TGTGCCAGCAGCCAATTCAGGGGAGGGCCTAGCAATGAGCAGTTCTTC. Translation gives CASSQFRGGPSNEQFF.

The V call is TRBV9, the J call TRBJ2-1; D perhaps matches TRBD2 (6 bases). This CDR3 is 16 amino acids long. Trimming stripped 0 bases from V and 7 bases from J, with 17 bases between. Germline V gives CDR1 SGDLS, CDR2 YYNGEE. This CDR3 is CASSVGFAGLGNEQFF. Here the CDR3 DNA reads TGTGCCAGCAGCGTAGGTTTTGCGGGATTGGGTAATGAGCAGTTCTTC.

In DNA, the CDR3 is TGTGCCAGCAGCCAAGGGAGGGCCTACGAGCAGTACTTC. Its protein product is CASSQGRAYEQYF. The chain uses TRBV4-2 and TRBJ2-7, with D possibly matching TRBD2 (6 bases). Germline CDR1 and CDR2: LGHNA and YNFKEQ. V shed 1 base and J shed 2 bases, with 6 bases lying between them. There are 13 residues in the CDR3.

The chain links TRBV28 to TRBJ2-7, with 7 bases matching TRBD2. Germline V CDR1 and CDR2: MDHEN, SYDVKM. The CDR3 is made up of 14 amino acids. The V segment lost 3 bases and the J segment 0 bases; nucleotides outside the gene matches: 2. The chain's CDR3 is CASSLGGISYEQYF. CDR3 DNA sequence: TGTGCCAGCAGTTTGGGAGGGATCTCCTACGAGCAGTACTTC.

Many counts were recorded for this clonotype. This sequence joins TRBV7-9 and TRBJ2-3; 13 bases fit TRBD2. The germline CDR1 and CDR2 sequences are SEHNR and FQNEAQ (reference sequence). This CDR3 region has 17 residues. J lost 5 bases, V lost 2 bases, and 7 bases had no gene match. Here the CDR3 DNA reads TGTGCCAGCAGCTTACCGCGACTAGCGGGAGGTAAAGATACGCAGTATTTT. This encodes CASSLPRLAGGKDTQYF.

This clonotype was found a few times. At one end the junction does not follow the germline gene, possibly because of a read error. V gene TRBV7-2 combines with J gene TRBJ2-7; D gene uncertain. This CDR3 region has 12 residues. Germline-derived CDR1 and CDR2 are SGHTA and FQGNSA. The CDR3 loop reads CASSLGGRGTIF. Here the CDR3 DNA reads TGTGCCAGCAGCTTAGGAGGCCGCGGAACGATATTC. Variable domain in full (rest from reference TRBV7-2 and TRBJ2-7): GAGVSQSPSNKVTEKGKDVELRCDPISGHTALYWYRQSLGQGLEFLIYFQGNSAPDKSGLPSDRFSAERTGGSVSTLTIQRTQQEDSAVYLCASSLGGRGTIFGPGTRLTVT.

The chain combines TRBV6-2 or TRBV6-3 with TRBJ2-7, with D unresolved. Germline CDR1 and CDR2: MNHEY and SVGEGT. The V and J ends lost 2 bases and 4 bases respectively, with 9 bases between them. This CDR3 comprises 13 residues. CDR3 DNA sequence: TGTGCCAGCAGTTACGGGAATCTATACGAGCAGTACTTC. Residues: CASSYGNLYEQYF.